Listed here is a single T cell receptor beta chain. This specimen comes from a study of blood T cell repertoires in COVID-19. For the study at large: Spain, Italy and the United States supplied samples that represented acute and convalescent COVID-19. T cells, B-cell-depleted T cells, or PBMCs supplied cDNA or gDNA.

In the original processing: Scientists estimated how many nucleated cells there were by amplifying reference gene primers. The repertoire was sequenced with immunoSEQ multiplex PCR; TCRdb's copy has only in-frame clones and lacks some. V and J calls and clone size are copied from that table; D and trimming were computed from the DNA. The sample has about 94,000 clones, around 86% seen once. Looked up from germline, CDR1 is SGHTA and CDR2 is FQGNSA. The CDR3 extends over 14 amino acids. Between the trimmed V and J ends, which lost 1 base and 5 bases, there was a span of 9 bases. The rearrangement links TRBV7-2 to TRBJ2-1, with D possibly being TRBD2 (5 bases). Sample: peripheral blood. This clonotype was sampled from a woman of 80 years or more with acute or convalescent COVID-19. The CDR3 DNA sequence: TGTGCCAGCAGCTTAGGACTAATTCACAATGAGCAGTTCTTC. Amino acids: CASSLGLIHNEQFF.